The rows below give T cell receptor beta chains drawn from one sample of a study of blood T cell repertoires in COVID-19. Generated by immunoSEQ multiplex PCR, the TCRdb table keeps only in-frame clones and is missing some. The sample consists of 60,000 to 90,000 clones, more than 60% of them appearing once. The sequenced sample was peripheral blood. These receptor sequences come from a man in his 60s with acute or convalescent COVID-19. Each CDR3 is given with its conserved first and last residue. The order of the fields is CDR3 length, V gene, D gene, clone size, J gene, CDR3 protein, CDR3 DNA. A D gene is named only where the DNA matches it firmly. The size of a clone is reported for some rows only, either as once, few or many, or as a class for expanded clones.

15	TRBV11-1	.	.	TRBJ2-3	CASSTDRRVGDTQYF	TGTGCCAGCAGCACGGACAGGAGGGTTGGAGATACGCAGTATTTT
12	TRBV2	.	.	TRBJ1-1	CASRTHLTEAFF	TGTGCCAGCAGGACACACCTCACTGAAGCTTTCTTT
14	TRBV10-3	.	.	TRBJ1-4	CAIRAAGMGEKLFF	TGTGCCATCAGGGCGGCAGGGATGGGTGAAAAACTGTTTTTT
12	TRBV5-5	.	few	TRBJ2-5	CASSFQQETQYF	TGTGCCAGCAGCTTCCAGCAAGAGACCCAGTACTTC
14	TRBV14	.	.	TRBJ2-3	CASSPGQSTDTQYF	TGTGCCAGCAGCCCTGGACAGTCCACAGATACGCAGTATTTT
16	TRBV9	TRBD1	once	TRBJ1-3	CASSVGGQFSGNTIYF	TGTGCCAGCAGCGTAGGGGGACAGTTCTCTGGAAACACCATATATTTT
17	TRBV4-1	TRBD1	.	TRBJ2-3	CASSQSRGQLYTDTQYF	TGCGCCAGCAGCCAATCCCGGGGACAGCTATACACAGATACGCAGTATTTT
16	TRBV5-6	TRBD1	few	TRBJ1-4	CASSLGTGDDGEKLFF	TGTGCCAGCAGCTTGGGGACAGGGGATGATGGTGAAAAACTGTTTTTT
12	TRBV15	.	few	TRBJ2-7	CATSRDLGEQYF	TGTGCCACCAGCAGAGATCTCGGCGAGCAGTACTTC
14	TRBV5-1	TRBD2	.	TRBJ2-5	CASSSLAGRETQYF	TGCGCCAGCAGCTCTTTAGCGGGGAGGGAGACCCAGTACTTC
13	TRBV6-2/TRBV6-3	.	few	TRBJ1-3	CASSYAGGNTIYF	TGTGCCAGCAGTTACGCAGGTGGAAACACCATATATTTT
12	TRBV7-2	.	.	TRBJ2-2	CASRPQSGELFF	TGTGCCAGCCGCCCTCAGTCCGGGGAGCTGTTTTTT
15	TRBV5-1	.	.	TRBJ2-1	CASSWMGGSYNEQFF	TGCGCCAGCAGCTGGATGGGGGGATCCTACAATGAGCAGTTCTTC
15	TRBV11-3	TRBD2	few	TRBJ2-5	CASSLGGLAEETQYF	TGTGCCAGCAGCTTAGGGGGACTAGCGGAAGAGACCCAGTACTTC
15	TRBV20-1	TRBD1	.	TRBJ1-5	CSASRGTGVGVLQHF	TGCAGTGCTAGTAGGGGGACAGGGGTCGGAGTTCTCCAGCATTTT
14	TRBV28	.	.	TRBJ1-2	CASSDRDAGYGYTF	TGTGCCAGCAGCGACCGGGACGCGGGATATGGCTACACCTTC
13	TRBV19	TRBD1	.	TRBJ1-1	CASAGGVATEAFF	TGTGCCAGTGCAGGGGGCGTAGCTACTGAAGCTTTCTTT
15	TRBV5-6	TRBD1	.	TRBJ2-1	CASSLVGTAILEQFF	TGTGCCAGCAGCTTGGTCGGGACAGCCATACTCGAGCAGTTCTTC
15	TRBV27	TRBD2	.	TRBJ2-7	CASSHSGREAYEQYF	TGTGCCAGCAGTCATAGCGGGAGGGAAGCCTACGAGCAGTACTTC
16	TRBV19	TRBD1	.	TRBJ1-2	CASSIRTGKILGGYTF	TGTGCCAGTAGTATACGGACAGGGAAGATCCTCGGTGGCTACACCTTC
19	TRBV7-2	TRBD2	once	TRBJ2-3	CASSLDSILAGRQPDTQYF	TGTGCCAGCAGCTTAGATTCCATACTAGCGGGCCGCCAGCCAGATACGCAGTATTTT
11	TRBV6-6	.	.	TRBJ2-3	CASGDRDTQYF	TGTGCCAGCGGAGACAGAGATACGCAGTATTTT
11	TRBV12-3/TRBV12-4	.	.	TRBJ2-1	CASTQTNEQFF	TGTGCCAGCACGCAGACTAATGAGCAGTTCTTC
17	TRBV3-1/TRBV3-2	TRBD2	.	TRBJ2-4	CASSRRLAGGGENIQYF	TGTGCCAGCAGCCGACGACTAGCGGGGGGCGGGGAAAACATTCAGTACTTC
11	TRBV3-1/TRBV3-2	.	.	TRBJ2-7	CASSQGAGQYF	TGTGCCAGCAGCCAAGGGGCAGGACAGTACTTC
15	TRBV3-1/TRBV3-2	TRBD2	.	TRBJ2-1	CASSPRTSGYNEQFF	TGTGCCAGCAGCCCTCGGACTAGCGGCTACAATGAGCAGTTCTTC
14	TRBV28	.	.	TRBJ1-1	CASNNGHVNTEAFF	TGTGCCAGCAATAACGGACACGTCAACACTGAAGCTTTCTTT
16	TRBV7-9	TRBD1	.	TRBJ1-5	CASSLGTGEVNQPQHF	TGTGCCAGCAGCTTAGGGACAGGGGAAGTCAATCAGCCCCAGCATTTT
14	TRBV5-1	.	.	TRBJ2-3	CASMWSRSTDTQYF	TGCGCCAGCATGTGGAGCCGTAGCACAGATACGCAGTATTTT
22	TRBV2	TRBD1	.	TRBJ2-6	CASKNPTLNVGTGVSGANVLTF	TGTGCCAGCAAGAACCCCACCCTTAATGTAGGGACAGGGGTCTCTGGGGCCAACGTCCTGACTTTC
16	TRBV24-1	TRBD2	.	TRBJ2-5	CATSDADLAVEETQYF	TGTGCCACCAGTGATGCAGACCTAGCGGTTGAAGAGACCCAGTACTTC
17	TRBV12-1	.	.	TRBJ2-1	CASSFVGGRWVWREQFF	TGTGCCAGCAGCTTTGTAGGCGGGAGGTGGGTTTGGCGTGAGCAGTTCTTC
16	TRBV24-1	.	.	TRBJ2-2	CATSDSRLGNTGELFF	TGTGCCACCAGTGATTCCAGGCTCGGCAACACCGGGGAGCTGTTTTTT